This T cell receptor (beta chain) was documented in a study of cytomegalovirus exposure and HLA in healthy donors. Per the germline V gene, CDR1 is MNHEY and CDR2 is SVGAGI. The ends lost 2 bases at V and 0 bases at J; junction bases unmatched: 4. This CDR3 contains 16 residues. Profiled with immunoSEQ multiplex PCR; TCRdb holds only in-frame clones, not every one. The sample shows 350,000 or so clones, 86% of them seen only once. Sequenced material: PBMCs. V and J are TRBV6-5 and TRBJ2-7, with 10 bases lining up with TRBD2. The sequence derives from a woman younger than 35 in good health and CMV-seronegative. CDR3 loop: CASSYASGSSSYEQYF. CDR3 nucleotide sequence: TGTGCCAGCAGTTACGCTAGCGGGAGCAGCTCCTACGAGCAGTACTTC.